The rows below give T cell receptor beta chains drawn from one sample of a study of metastatic and nonmetastatic thyroid tumors. TCRdb re-called the PCR reads via MiXCR. The repertoire holds about 14,000 clones, with approximately 3.9% as singletons. The sample was tumor tissue. The receptors originated from a female donor with papillary thyroid cancer or a benign thyroid nodule (not recorded which). Some clones in this sample may be carry-over from other donors' samples. The CDR3 runs from the conserved cysteine through the conserved F or W. The D gene is left open where the match is weak. Only some rows state a clone size, as once, few, many or a class for expanded clones.

d_call,clone_size,v_call,j_call,cdr3_nt,cdr3_aa
-,few,TRBV20-1,TRBJ2-3,TGCAGTGCTACGACTAGTCCCTTCCCAGATACGCAGTATTTT,CSATTSPFPDTQYF
-,few,TRBV6-5,TRBJ2-1,TGTGCCAGCAGTTACCAGAGCTTCGCCGTCGACAATGAGCAGTTCTTC,CASSYQSFAVDNEQFF
-,few,TRBV19,TRBJ1-5,TGTGCCAGTAGTATATGGGGTGGCGGCTTAGGGAAGCCCCAGCATTTT,CASSIWGGGLGKPQHF
-,-,TRBV5-1,TRBJ1-2,TGCGCCAGCAGCTTCGACAGAAAGGATGGCTACACCTTC,CASSFDRKDGYTF
-,-,TRBV28,TRBJ1-5,TGTGCCAGCAGAATGGGAGGGGAGTATCAGCCCCAGCATTTT,CASRMGGEYQPQHF
-,-,TRBV15,TRBJ2-5,TGTGCCACCCAGAGGGGGGGCTCCAAAGAGACCCAGTACTTC,CATQRGGSKETQYF
-,-,TRBV6-1,TRBJ1-6,TGTGCCAGCAGTGCTGGTCCCTATAATTCACCCCTCCACTTT,CASSAGPYNSPLHF
-,few,TRBV5-6,TRBJ2-5,TGTGCCAGCAGCTTGGCGGCAGGGAGAAAGACCCAGTACTTC,CASSLAAGRKTQYF
-,-,TRBV2,TRBJ1-2,TGTGCCAGCAGTTTGGTGGGAACCTATGGCTACACCTTC,CASSLVGTYGYTF
TRBD1,many,TRBV3-1,TRBJ1-2,TGTGCCAGCAGCCAATCCACCGGACAGGGCTACGGCTACACCTTC,CASSQSTGQGYGYTF